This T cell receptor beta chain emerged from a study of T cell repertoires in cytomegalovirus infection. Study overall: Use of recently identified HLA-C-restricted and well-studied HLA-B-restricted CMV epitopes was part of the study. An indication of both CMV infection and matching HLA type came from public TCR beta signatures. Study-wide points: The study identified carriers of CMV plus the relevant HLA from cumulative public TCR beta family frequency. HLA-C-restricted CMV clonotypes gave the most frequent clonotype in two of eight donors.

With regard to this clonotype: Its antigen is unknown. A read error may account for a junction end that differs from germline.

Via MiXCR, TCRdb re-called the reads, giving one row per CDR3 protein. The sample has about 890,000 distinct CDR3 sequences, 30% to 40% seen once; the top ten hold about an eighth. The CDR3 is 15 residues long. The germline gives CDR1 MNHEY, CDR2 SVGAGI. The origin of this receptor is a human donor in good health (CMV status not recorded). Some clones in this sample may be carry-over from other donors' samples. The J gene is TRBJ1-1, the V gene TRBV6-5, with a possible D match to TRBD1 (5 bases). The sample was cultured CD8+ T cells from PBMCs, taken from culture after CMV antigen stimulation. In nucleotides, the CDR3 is TGTGTCAGCAGTACCGCCGGGGGGATTAACACTGAAGCTTTCTTT. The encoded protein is CVSSTAGGINTEAFF.